The clone carrying this T cell receptor (beta chain) is a singleton in its sample. V was pared by 3 bases and J by 5 bases, with 12 bases between. The CDR3 runs 14 residues. In germline, CDR1 is LNHDA, CDR2 SQIVND (reference sequence). Every subset had its genomic DNA shared out evenly among several immunoSEQ plates. TCRdb keeps only in-frame clones here, not all; method: immunoSEQ multiplex PCR. The sample contains about 980,000 clones, 60% to 85% of which appear only once. This record comes from a study of shared clonotypes between healthy human individuals. The chain carries TRBV19 and TRBJ2-3; unclear D gene. Sequences were obtained from memory CD4+ T cells sorted from blood. Regarding subset: CD45RA-negative fraction. This receptor was obtained from a man between 18 and 35 years old in good health. CDR3 loop: CASSIPGWVDTQYF. The CDR3 bases are TGTGCCAGTAGTATCCCGGGTTGGGTAGATACGCAGTATTTT.